The 22 T cell receptor beta chains below were found in one sample sequenced in a study of blood T cell repertoires in COVID-19. Only in-frame clones appear in the TCRdb table, and some are missing; sequencing was by immunoSEQ multiplex PCR. The sample lists 250,000 to 400,000 clones; 88% were seen once. Sequencing was performed on peripheral blood. The receptors derive from a woman in her 30s with COVID-19, enrolled during active disease.

This chain connects TRBV25-1 to TRBJ2-3; 8 bases fit TRBD2. CDR3 length: 16 amino acids. Germline CDR1 MGHDK, CDR2 SYGVNS. V lost 3 bases to trimming and J lost 2 bases; unmatched junction nucleotides: 7. CDR3 sequence (DNA): TGTGCCAGCAGTGAGGTCGGACTAGCCGTCACAGATACGCAGTATTTT. This codes for CASSEVGLAVTDTQYF.

The V and J genes are TRBV7-9 and TRBJ2-2, with 9 bases fitting TRBD1. Germline-derived CDR1 and CDR2 are SEHNR and FQNEAQ (reference sequence). The V and J ends lost 4 bases and 3 bases, in that order; junction bases with no gene match: 6. This CDR3 contains 16 residues. CDR3 residues: CASSSRWTGDTGELFF. In DNA, the CDR3 is TGTGCCAGCAGCTCAAGGTGGACAGGGGACACCGGGGAGCTGTTTTTT.

CDR3 amino acids: CASSLALSGDEQFF. DNA of the CDR3: TGTGCCAGCAGCTTAGCGCTATCGGGGGATGAGCAGTTCTTC. The chain joins TRBV7-2 to TRBJ2-1; weak D call: TRBD2 (6 bases). Germline V gene data show CDR1 as SGHTA and CDR2 as FQGNSA. The CDR3 is 14 residues long. Trimming cost V 0 bases and J 8 bases, with 11 bases left between them.

CDR3 amino acids: CASTTADRGPYGYTF. In nucleotides, the CDR3 is TGTGCCAGCACCACGGCGGACAGGGGTCCATATGGCTACACCTTC. The rearrangement links TRBV5-4 to TRBJ1-2; 9 nucleotides match TRBD1. The CDR3 has 15 residues. Unmatched junction bases numbered 11, after V lost 6 bases and J lost 5 bases. CDR1 is SGHNT and CDR2 is YYREEE in the germline V gene (reference sequence).

This chain joins TRBV7-9 and TRBJ1-4, with 8 positions matching TRBD1. The germline V gene encodes CDR1 SEHNR and CDR2 FQNEAQ (reference sequence). V lost 5 bases, J lost 2 bases, and 4 bases stayed unmatched. This CDR3 is 15 amino acids long. CDR3 sequence reads: CASSKDRVTNEKLFF. The CDR3 DNA reads as TGTGCCAGCAGCAAGGACAGGGTGACTAATGAAAAACTGTTTTTT.

The chain couples TRBV6-5 to TRBJ1-1; the match to TRBD1 covers 7 bases. In germline, CDR1 is MNHEY, CDR2 SVGAGI. V trimming: 8 bases; J trimming: 5 bases; junction bases outside the gene matches: 11. The CDR3 consists of 14 residues. The CDR3 reads CASFTDRVGTEAFF. In DNA, the CDR3 is TGTGCCAGCTTTACCGACAGGGTTGGAACTGAAGCTTTCTTT.

The J gene is TRBJ2-1, the V gene TRBV10-3; tentatively, D is TRBD2 (6 bases). The germline V gene encodes CDR1 ENHRY and CDR2 SYGVKD. The CDR3 is made up of 13 amino acids. CDR3 bases: TGTGCTGCCGGGGGTATCCCCAACAATGAGCAGTTCTTC. Residues: CAAGGIPNNEQFF.

The V gene is TRBV7-9, the J gene TRBJ2-4, with 7 bases fitting TRBD1. This CDR3 has 14 residues. Germline CDR1 and CDR2: SEHNR and FQNEAQ (reference sequence). Trimming took 5 bases from V and 8 from J; bases not matched to a gene: 9. CDR3 sequence: CASSLSNTGDIQYF. The CDR3 DNA reads TGTGCCAGCAGCCTCAGTAATACAGGGGACATTCAGTACTTC.

The chain uses TRBV5-1 and TRBJ1-2; 7 positions match TRBD1. The CDR3 covers 14 residues. The V gene's germline CDR1 is SGHRS and CDR2 YFSETQ. Losses at the gene ends were 2 bases for V and 8 bases for J; bases not matched to a gene: 9. The CDR3 here is CASSLNRGAEGYTF. The CDR3 DNA sequence: TGCGCCAGCAGCTTAAACAGGGGCGCTGAAGGCTACACCTTC.

In DNA form, the CDR3 reads TGTGCCAGCAGTTTATATGGGACAGGGAGGAACACTGAAGCTTTCTTT. Protein sequence: CASSLYGTGRNTEAFF. This chain links TRBV28 with TRBJ1-1; 9 nucleotides align to TRBD1. The CDR3 sequence is 16 residues long. CDR1 is MDHEN, CDR2 SYDVKM, per germline. The V gene end was trimmed by 1 base and the J gene end by 1 base; junction bases not matched to a gene: 4. Full variable domain (missing parts from reference TRBV28 and TRBJ1-1): DVKVTQSSRYLVKRTGEKVFLECVQDMDHENMFWYRQDPGLGLRLIYFSYDVKMKEKGDIPEGYSVSREKKERFSLILESASTNQTSMYLCASSLYGTGRNTEAFFGQGTRLTVV.

The J gene is TRBJ1-2, the V gene TRBV2; possible D gene TRBD1, 5 bases. Trimming left V 6 bases short and J 2 bases short, with 13 bases between. Germline assignment: CDR1 SNHLY and CDR2 FYNNEI. This CDR3 has 14 residues. Written as DNA, the CDR3 is TGTGCCAGCAGCCGACAGTTTACCAACTATGGCTACACCTTC. The encoded protein is CASSRQFTNYGYTF.

For this clone: The sample carries other DNA sequences with the same CDR3. The genes are TRBV11-2 and TRBJ2-2; TRBD1 aligns across 10 bases. Germline CDR1 SGHAT, CDR2 FQNNGV. CDR3 length: 14 amino acids. Trimming cost V 4 bases and J 6 bases; bases outside gene matches: 2. CDR3 bases: TGTGCCAGCAGCTCCGGGACAGGGGCCGGGGAGCTGTTTTTT. Translated: CASSSGTGAGELFF.

The chain recombines TRBV18 with TRBJ2-3; 8 bases map to TRBD1. Losses at the gene ends were 6 bases for V and 2 bases for J; bases not matched to a gene: 7. The CDR3 is 15 amino acids. Germline V gene data show CDR1 as KGHSH and CDR2 as LQKENI. The CDR3 DNA sequence: TGTGCCAGCTCCCCCGGGACAGGTCCCACAGATACGCAGTATTTT. It is translated as CASSPGTGPTDTQYF.

Details on this clone: The sample contains more than one DNA sequence encoding this CDR3. The chain carries TRBV6-5 and TRBJ1-2, with D tentatively TRBD1 (5 bases). V lost 4 bases to trimming and J lost 0 bases, with 6 bases between them. Germline CDR1 is MNHEY and CDR2 is SVGAGI. The CDR3 loop spans 13 amino acids. The CDR3 DNA follows: TGTGCCAGCAGTTTGACAGCTAACTATGGCTACACCTTC. Residues: CASSLTANYGYTF.

V and J are TRBV5-1 and TRBJ2-1; 7 bases agree with TRBD1. The CDR3 has 13 residues. The V gene's germline CDR1 is SGHRS and CDR2 YFSETQ. The V segment lost 4 bases and the J segment 7 bases; nucleotides outside the gene matches: 5. The CDR3 sequence is CASSAGTVNEQFF. The CDR3 DNA sequence: TGCGCCAGCAGCGCCGGGACAGTAAATGAGCAGTTCTTC.

The V gene is TRBV19, the J gene TRBJ1-2; possible D gene TRBD1, 5 bases. Germline V gene lookup returns CDR1 LNHDA and CDR2 SQIVND (reference sequence). CDR3 length: 14 residues. V was clipped by 7 bases and J by 7 bases, with 19 bases between them. CDR3 residues: CASTPLPGGAGYTF. The CDR3 DNA is TGTGCCAGTACCCCACTCCCGGGGGGAGCTGGCTACACCTTC. Complete variable domain (other parts from reference TRBV19 and TRBJ1-2): DGGITQSPKYLFRKEGQNVTLSCEQNLNHDAMYWYRQDPGQGLRLIYYSQIVNDFQKGDIAEGYSVSREKKESFPLTVTSAQKNPTAFYLCASTPLPGGAGYTFGSGTRLTVV.

The chain joins TRBV6-5 to TRBJ1-6; 8 bases align to TRBD1. V trimming: 5 bases; J trimming: 10 bases; junction bases outside the gene matches: 7. CDR1 is MNHEY and CDR2 is SVGAGI in the germline V gene. The CDR3 contains 14 residues. For the CDR3, the DNA is TGTGCCAGCAGTCGAACAGGGGGGAGGTCACCCCTCCACTTT. The encoded protein is CASSRTGGRSPLHF.

V usage is TRBV10-1 and J usage is TRBJ1-4; TRBD1 matches 9 bases. The CDR3 consists of 15 residues. V lost 0 bases to trimming and J lost 5 bases; unmatched junction nucleotides: 1. The germline V gene encodes CDR1 WNHNN and CDR2 SYGVQD (reference sequence). The chain's CDR3 is CASSESGTGNEKLFF. In nucleotides, the CDR3 is TGCGCCAGCAGTGAGTCCGGGACAGGGAATGAAAAACTGTTTTTT.

This chain connects TRBV5-1 to TRBJ2-1, with D perhaps TRBD2 (6 bases). This CDR3 comprises 12 residues. CDR1 and CDR2 (germline): SGHRS, YFSETQ. Trimming cost V 2 bases and J 6 bases, with 6 bases left between them. The CDR3 DNA is TGCGCCAGCAGCTTCGGGGGCAATGAGCAGTTCTTC. It specifies CASSFGGNEQFF.

The chain employs TRBV18 and TRBJ1-3; D is possibly TRBD1 (5 bases). This CDR3 has 16 residues. CDR1 KGHSH and CDR2 LQKENI come from the germline V gene. Trimming left V 8 bases short and J 4 bases short, with 21 bases between. The CDR3 region is CASAPQGGSSGNTIYF. The CDR3 DNA is TGTGCCAGCGCCCCTCAGGGTGGGTCTTCCGGAAACACCATATATTTT.

The V call is TRBV29-1, the J call TRBJ2-3, with D possibly matching TRBD1 (6 bases). The germline gives CDR1 SQVTM, CDR2 ANQGSEA. The CDR3 sequence is 15 residues long. V dropped 1 base and J dropped 4 bases, with 15 bases sitting between them. The CDR3 sequence: CSVEGTPSGADTQYF. CDR3 bases: TGCAGCGTTGAAGGAACCCCCTCAGGGGCAGATACGCAGTATTTT.

The rearrangement joins TRBV28 to TRBJ1-6; D perhaps matches TRBD1 (5 bases). This CDR3 is built from 15 residues. Trimming removed 5 bases from V and 5 bases from J, with 13 bases in between. Germline values: CDR1 MDHEN, CDR2 SYDVKM. The CDR3 loop is CASSGGVGDNSPLHF. DNA for the CDR3: TGTGCCAGCAGTGGGGGGGTGGGCGATAATTCACCCCTCCACTTT. Together with reference TRBV28 and TRBJ1-6, the CDR3 gives the full variable domain: DVKVTQSSRYLVKRTGEKVFLECVQDMDHENMFWYRQDPGLGLRLIYFSYDVKMKEKGDIPEGYSVSREKKERFSLILESASTNQTSMYLCASSGGVGDNSPLHFGNGTRLTVT.